Included here is one T cell receptor beta chain sequence, with context. The length of the CDR3 is 15 residues. Germline-derived CDR1 and CDR2 are SGDLS and YYNGEE. Trimming shortened V by 0 bases and J by 0 bases, and 9 bases separated the two germline ends. Those who participated ranged in age from about 18 to 89 years and resided in about two dozen US areas. Grouping used clinical history reported by participants in a survey and questionnaire. Original methodology: Estimates of nucleated cell counts were drawn from the amplification of reference gene primers. Clones were read by immunoSEQ multiplex PCR, and TCRdb kept only the in-frame ones, dropping some. That table gives V, J and clone size, and the DNA gave D and trimming. The data contain approximately 220,000 clones, 83% of them seen just once; the ten biggest clones take up around 3.5%. The sample belongs to a study of blood T cell repertoires in COVID-19.

This chain links TRBV9 with TRBJ1-2; maybe TRBD1 (5 bases). This sequence was found in a woman aged 40-49 years who had been exposed to COVID-19. Sequenced: PBMCs or T cells enriched from blood (not recorded which). The CDR3 protein is CASSVGQGSNYGYTF. The CDR3 nucleotides read TGTGCCAGCAGCGTAGGGCAGGGTTCTAACTATGGCTACACCTTC.